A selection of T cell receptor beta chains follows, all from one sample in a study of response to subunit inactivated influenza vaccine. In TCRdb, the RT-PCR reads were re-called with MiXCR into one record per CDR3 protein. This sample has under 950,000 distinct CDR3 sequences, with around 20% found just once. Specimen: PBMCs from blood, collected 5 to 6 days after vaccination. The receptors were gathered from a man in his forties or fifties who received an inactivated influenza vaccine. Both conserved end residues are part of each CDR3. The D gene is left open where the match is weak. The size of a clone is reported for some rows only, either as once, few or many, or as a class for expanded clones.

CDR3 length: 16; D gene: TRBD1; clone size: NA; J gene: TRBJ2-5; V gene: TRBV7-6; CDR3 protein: CASSLFPLLVQGALYF; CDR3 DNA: TGTGCCAGCAGCTTATTTCCTTTGTTGGTCCAGGGGGCCCTGTACTTC
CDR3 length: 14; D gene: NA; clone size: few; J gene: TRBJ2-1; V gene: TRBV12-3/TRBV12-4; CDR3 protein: CASSPAPYYNEQFF; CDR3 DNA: TGTGCCAGCAGTCCAGCCCCCTACTACAATGAGCAGTTCTTC
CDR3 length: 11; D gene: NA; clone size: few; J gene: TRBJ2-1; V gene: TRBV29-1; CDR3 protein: CSVGHSNEQFF; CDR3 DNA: TGCAGCGTGGGACACTCCAATGAGCAGTTCTTC
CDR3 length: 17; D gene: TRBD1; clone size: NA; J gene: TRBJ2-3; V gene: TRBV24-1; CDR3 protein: CATSDPGQGYDTDTQYF; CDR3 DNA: TGTGCCACCAGTGATCCAGGACAGGGGTACGACACAGATACGCAGTATTTT
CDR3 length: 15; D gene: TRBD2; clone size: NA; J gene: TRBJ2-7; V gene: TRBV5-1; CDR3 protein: CASSGTSARSYEQYF; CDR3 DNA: TGCGCCAGCAGCGGAACTAGCGCCCGCTCCTACGAGCAGTACTTC
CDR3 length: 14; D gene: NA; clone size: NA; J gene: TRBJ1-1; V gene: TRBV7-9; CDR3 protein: CASSLSLGSTEAFF; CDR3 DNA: TGTGCCAGCAGCTTAAGTCTTGGGTCCACTGAAGCTTTCTTT
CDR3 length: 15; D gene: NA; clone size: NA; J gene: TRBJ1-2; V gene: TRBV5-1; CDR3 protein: CASSRSRGGSYGYTF; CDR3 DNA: TGCGCCAGCAGCAGGAGCAGGGGAGGGTCCTATGGCTACACCTTC
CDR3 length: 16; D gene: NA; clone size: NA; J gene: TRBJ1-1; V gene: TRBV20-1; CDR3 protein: CSARHPEKGRNTEAFF; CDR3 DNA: TGCAGTGCTAGACATCCGGAAAAGGGAAGGAACACTGAAGCTTTCTTT
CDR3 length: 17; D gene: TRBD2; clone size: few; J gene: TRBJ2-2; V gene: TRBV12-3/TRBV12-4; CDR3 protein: CASSLALSGGAAGELFF; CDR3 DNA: TGTGCCAGCAGTTTAGCGCTGAGCGGGGGGGCAGCCGGGGAGCTGTTTTTT
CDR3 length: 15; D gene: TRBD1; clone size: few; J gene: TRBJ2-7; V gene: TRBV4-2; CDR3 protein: CASSQHPGQTYEQYF; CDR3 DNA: TGTGCCAGCAGCCAACACCCGGGACAGACGTACGAGCAGTACTTC
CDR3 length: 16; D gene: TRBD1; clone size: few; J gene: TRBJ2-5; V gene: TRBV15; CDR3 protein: CATSRSRQGKEETQYF; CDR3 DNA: TGTGCCACCAGCAGGAGCAGACAGGGAAAGGAAGAGACCCAGTACTTC
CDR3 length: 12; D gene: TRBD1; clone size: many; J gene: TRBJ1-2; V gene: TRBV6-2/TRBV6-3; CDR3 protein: CATGDRRDGYTF; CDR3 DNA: TGTGCCACCGGGGACAGGAGGGATGGCTACACCTTC
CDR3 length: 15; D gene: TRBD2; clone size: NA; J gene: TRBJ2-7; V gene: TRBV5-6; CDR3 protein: CASSSRLAGVSEQYF; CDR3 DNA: TGTGCCAGCAGCTCCAGACTAGCGGGAGTCTCCGAGCAGTACTTC
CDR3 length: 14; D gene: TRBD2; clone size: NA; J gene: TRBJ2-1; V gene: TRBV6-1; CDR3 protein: CASAGGSYDNEQFF; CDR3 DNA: TGTGCCAGCGCGGGAGGTTCGTATGACAATGAGCAGTTCTTC
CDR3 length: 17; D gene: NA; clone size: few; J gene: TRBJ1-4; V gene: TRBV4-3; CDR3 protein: CASSLRTGPATNEKLFF; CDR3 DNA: TGCGCCAGCAGCTTACGAACGGGGCCGGCAACTAATGAAAAACTGTTTTTT
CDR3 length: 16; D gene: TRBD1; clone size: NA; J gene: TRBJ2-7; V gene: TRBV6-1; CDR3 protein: CASSNLFGTASYEQYF; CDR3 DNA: TGTGCCAGCAGTAACCTCTTCGGGACAGCCTCCTACGAGCAGTACTTC
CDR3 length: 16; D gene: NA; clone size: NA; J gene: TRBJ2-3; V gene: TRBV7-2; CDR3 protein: CASSLWEHPNPDTQYF; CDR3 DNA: TGTGCCAGCAGCTTATGGGAACACCCTAACCCAGATACGCAGTATTTT
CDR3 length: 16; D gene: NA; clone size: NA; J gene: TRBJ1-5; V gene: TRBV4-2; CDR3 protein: CASSQAVQARNQPQHF; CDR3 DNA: TGTGCCAGCAGCCAAGCGGTCCAGGCGAGAAATCAGCCCCAGCATTTT
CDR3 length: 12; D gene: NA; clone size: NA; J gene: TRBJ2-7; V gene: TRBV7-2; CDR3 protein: CASSTPGTPEYF; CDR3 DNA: TGTGCCAGCAGCACCCCCGGGACACCGGAGTACTTC
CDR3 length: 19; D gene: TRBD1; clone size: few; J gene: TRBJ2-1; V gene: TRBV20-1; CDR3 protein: CSATRVPGQGTRLNNEQFF; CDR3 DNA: TGCAGTGCTACAAGAGTTCCGGGACAGGGGACTAGATTGAACAATGAGCAGTTCTTC
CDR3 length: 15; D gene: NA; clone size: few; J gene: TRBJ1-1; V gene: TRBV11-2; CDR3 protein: CASSLGRQMNTEAFF; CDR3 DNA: TGTGCCAGCAGCTTAGGGAGGCAGATGAACACTGAAGCTTTCTTT
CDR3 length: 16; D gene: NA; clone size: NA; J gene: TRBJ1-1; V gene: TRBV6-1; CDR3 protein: CASSKGDTIFGTEAFF; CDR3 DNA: TGTGCCAGCAGCAAGGGGGACACCATTTTTGGTACTGAAGCTTTCTTT
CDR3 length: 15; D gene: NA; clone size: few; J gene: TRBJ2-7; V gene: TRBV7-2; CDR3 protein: CASSIRGPGAYEQYF; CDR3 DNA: TGTGCCAGCAGCATCAGGGGTCCGGGAGCCTACGAGCAGTACTTC
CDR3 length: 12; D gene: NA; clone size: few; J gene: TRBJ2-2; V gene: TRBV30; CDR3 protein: CASTMNTGELFF; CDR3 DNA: TGTGCCTCCACGATGAACACCGGGGAGCTGTTTTTT
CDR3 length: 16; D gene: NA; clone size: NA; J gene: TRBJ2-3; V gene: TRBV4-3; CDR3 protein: CASSQDLGSGTDTQYF; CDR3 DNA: TGCGCCAGCAGCCAAGATTTGGGTAGCGGAACAGATACGCAGTATTTT
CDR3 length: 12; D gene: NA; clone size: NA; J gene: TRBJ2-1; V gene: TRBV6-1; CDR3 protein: CASRLAYNEQFF; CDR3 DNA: TGTGCCAGCAGACTAGCATACAATGAGCAGTTCTTC
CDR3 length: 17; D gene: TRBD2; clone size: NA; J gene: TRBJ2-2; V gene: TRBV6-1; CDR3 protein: CASSLRLATKNTGELFF; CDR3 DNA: TGTGCCAGCAGCCTTAGACTAGCGACAAAGAACACCGGGGAGCTGTTTTTT
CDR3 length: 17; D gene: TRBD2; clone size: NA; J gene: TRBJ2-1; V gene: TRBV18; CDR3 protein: CASSQAAGTSGYNEQFF; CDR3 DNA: TGTGCCAGCTCACAGGCGGCCGGGACTAGCGGCTACAATGAGCAGTTCTTC
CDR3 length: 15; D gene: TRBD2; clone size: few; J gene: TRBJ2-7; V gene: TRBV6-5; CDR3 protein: CASSFRLAGADEQYF; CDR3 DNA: TGTGCCAGCAGTTTTCGACTAGCGGGAGCGGACGAGCAGTACTTC
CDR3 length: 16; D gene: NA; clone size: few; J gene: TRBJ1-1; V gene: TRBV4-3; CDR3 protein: CASSQIPRLVNTEAFF; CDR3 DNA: TGCGCCAGCAGCCAGATCCCCAGGCTCGTGAACACTGAAGCTTTCTTT
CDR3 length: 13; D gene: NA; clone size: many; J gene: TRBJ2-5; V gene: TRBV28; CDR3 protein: CASSSRARETQYF; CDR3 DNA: TGTGCCAGCAGTTCCCGGGCGAGGGAGACCCAGTACTTC
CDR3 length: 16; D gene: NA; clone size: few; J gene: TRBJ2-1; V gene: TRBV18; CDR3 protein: CASSPPQGRDYNEQFF; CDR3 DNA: TGTGCCAGCTCACCACCACAGGGCCGGGACTACAATGAGCAGTTCTTC
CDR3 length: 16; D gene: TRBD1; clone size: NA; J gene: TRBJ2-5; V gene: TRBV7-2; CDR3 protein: CASSSPTGQYQETQYF; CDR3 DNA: TGTGCCAGCAGCTCCCCGACAGGGCAATACCAAGAGACCCAGTACTTC
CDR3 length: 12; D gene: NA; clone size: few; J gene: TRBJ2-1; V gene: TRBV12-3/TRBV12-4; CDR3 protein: CASSPALNEQFF; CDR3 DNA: TGTGCCAGCAGTCCCGCGTTGAATGAGCAGTTCTTC
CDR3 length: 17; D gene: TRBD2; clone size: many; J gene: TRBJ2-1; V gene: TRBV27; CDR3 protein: CASSLVRSGGAGNEQFF; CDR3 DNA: TGTGCCAGCAGTTTAGTCCGCAGCGGGGGGGCGGGCAATGAGCAGTTCTTC
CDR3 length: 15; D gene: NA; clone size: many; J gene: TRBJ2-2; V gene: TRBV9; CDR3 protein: CASSVMGANTGELFF; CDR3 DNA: TGTGCCAGCAGCGTAATGGGCGCGAACACCGGGGAGCTGTTTTTT
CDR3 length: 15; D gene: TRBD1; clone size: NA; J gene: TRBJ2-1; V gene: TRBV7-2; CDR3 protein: CASSLEGATYNEQFF; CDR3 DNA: TGTGCCAGCAGCTTAGAGGGGGCGACCTACAATGAGCAGTTCTTC
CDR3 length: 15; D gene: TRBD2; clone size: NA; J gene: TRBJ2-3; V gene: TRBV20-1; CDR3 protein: CSVLRLAGDPDTQYF; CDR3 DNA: TGCAGTGTTCTCCGACTAGCGGGAGACCCAGATACGCAGTATTTT
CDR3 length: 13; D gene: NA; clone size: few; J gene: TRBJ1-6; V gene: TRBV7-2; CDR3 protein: CASSLAWKGTLHF; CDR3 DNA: TGTGCCAGCAGCTTAGCGTGGAAGGGCACCCTCCACTTT
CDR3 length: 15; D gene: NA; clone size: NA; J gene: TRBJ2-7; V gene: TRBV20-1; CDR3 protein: CSARDLFPSSYEQYF; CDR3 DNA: TGCAGTGCTAGAGATCTCTTCCCGAGCTCCTACGAGCAGTACTTC
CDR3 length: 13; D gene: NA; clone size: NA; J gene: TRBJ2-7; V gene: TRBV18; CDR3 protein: CASSPRNSLEQYF; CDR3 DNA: TGTGCCAGCTCACCACGAAACAGCTTAGAGCAGTACTTC
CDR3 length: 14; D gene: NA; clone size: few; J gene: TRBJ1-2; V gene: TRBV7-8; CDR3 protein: CASSLVTIGTGYTF; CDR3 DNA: TGTGCCAGCAGCTTAGTAACTATTGGAACCGGCTACACCTTC
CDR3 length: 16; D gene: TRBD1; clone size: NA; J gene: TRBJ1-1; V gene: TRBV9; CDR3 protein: CASSGNLGQMNTEAFF; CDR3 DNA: TGTGCCAGCAGCGGAAACCTGGGACAGATGAACACTGAAGCTTTCTTT
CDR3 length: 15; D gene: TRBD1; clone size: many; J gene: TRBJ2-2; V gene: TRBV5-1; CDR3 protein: CASSMGTANTGELFF; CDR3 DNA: TGCGCCAGCAGCATGGGGACAGCCAACACCGGGGAGCTGTTTTTT
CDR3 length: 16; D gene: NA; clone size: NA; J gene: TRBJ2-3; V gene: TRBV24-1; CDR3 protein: CATRAQGGSRTDTQYF; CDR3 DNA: TGTGCCACCAGAGCACAGGGAGGGTCTCGCACAGATACGCAGTATTTT
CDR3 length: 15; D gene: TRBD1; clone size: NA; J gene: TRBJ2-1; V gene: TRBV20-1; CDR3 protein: CSARSGTGSSNEQFF; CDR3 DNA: TGCAGTGCTAGGTCCGGGACAGGGTCGTCCAATGAGCAGTTCTTC
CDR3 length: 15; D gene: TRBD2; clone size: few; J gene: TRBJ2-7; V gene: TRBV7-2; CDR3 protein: CASSPSASGREEQYF; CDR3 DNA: TGTGCCAGCAGCCCCTCTGCTAGCGGGAGGGAAGAGCAGTACTTC
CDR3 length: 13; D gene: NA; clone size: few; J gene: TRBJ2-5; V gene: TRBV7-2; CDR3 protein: CATSLGLAETQYF; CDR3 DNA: TGTGCCACCTCACTGGGGCTAGCAGAGACCCAGTACTTC
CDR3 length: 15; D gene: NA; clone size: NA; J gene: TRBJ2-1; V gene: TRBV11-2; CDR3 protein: CASSLALAANNEQFF; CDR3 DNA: TGTGCCAGCAGCTTAGCACTAGCAGCTAACAATGAGCAGTTCTTC
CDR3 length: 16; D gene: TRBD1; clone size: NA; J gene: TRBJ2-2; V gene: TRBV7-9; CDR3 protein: CASSATGQGLTGELFF; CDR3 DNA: TGTGCCAGCAGTGCCACGGGACAGGGTTTAACCGGGGAGCTGTTTTTT
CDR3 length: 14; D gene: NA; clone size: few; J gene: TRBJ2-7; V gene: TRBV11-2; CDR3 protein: CASSPRQEPYEQYF; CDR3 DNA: TGTGCCAGCAGCCCCAGACAGGAACCCTACGAGCAGTACTTC
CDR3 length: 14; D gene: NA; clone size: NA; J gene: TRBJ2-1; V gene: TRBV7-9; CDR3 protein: CASSETLFYNEQFF; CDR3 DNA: TGTGCCAGCAGCGAGACACTTTTCTACAATGAGCAGTTCTTC
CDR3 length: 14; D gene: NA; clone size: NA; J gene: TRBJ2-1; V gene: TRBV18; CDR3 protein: CASTGSGHNNEQFF; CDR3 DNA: TGTGCCAGCACTGGATCGGGACACAACAATGAGCAGTTCTTC